The source of this T cell receptor (beta chain) is a study of response to subunit inactivated influenza vaccine. TCRdb re-analysed the RT-PCR reads in MiXCR, keeping a single row per CDR3 protein. The sample records some 800,000 distinct CDR3 sequences, about 20% being singletons. Study-wide findings and caveats: Authors proposed each seasonal influenza vaccination draws in few new T cells.

This clonotype was picked up a small number of times. Its antigen is unknown. Material: PBMCs from blood, obtained around 5 days after vaccination. The sequence was collected from a man aged 50-59 years who received an inactivated influenza vaccine.

CDR3 sequence: CASRRGQGSGLGANVLTF. In nucleotides, the CDR3 is TGCGCCAGCAGAAGAGGACAGGGGAGCGGTCTTGGGGCCAACGTCCTGACTTTC. The genes are TRBV5-1 and TRBJ2-6, with TRBD1 identical over 9 bases. Unmatched junction bases numbered 12, after V lost 5 bases and J lost 3 bases. Germline CDR1 reads SGHRS; CDR2 reads YFSETQ. The CDR3 runs to 18 residues.